This is a list of T cell receptor beta chains from one sample in a study of blood T cell repertoires in COVID-19. TCRdb keeps only in-frame clones here, not all; method: immunoSEQ multiplex PCR. The profile shows some 170,000 clones, around 84% of them singletons. Sequencing was performed on PBMCs or T cells enriched from blood (not recorded which). All receptors derive from a man aged 50-59 years who had recovered from COVID-19. Each CDR3 is given with its conserved first and last residue. A D gene is named only where the DNA matches it firmly. The size field is filled for only some rows; it gives once, few, many or a size class.

TGTGCCAGCAGTTGGGACAGGGTGCGAGGCTACACCTTC	CASSWDRVRGYTF	TRBD1	-	TRBV6-5	TRBJ1-2
TGTGCCTGGAGTCACAGACAGGCTCCGTATAGCAATCAGCCCCAGCATTTT	CAWSHRQAPYSNQPQHF	-	-	TRBV30	TRBJ1-5
TGTGCCAGCAGTGAACCGGGGGTCCCCACAGATACGCAGTATTTT	CASSEPGVPTDTQYF	-	few	TRBV6-1	TRBJ2-3
TGCGCCAGCAGCCAAGGACTAGCGGGGGGCTCGCTCGAGCAGTACTTC	CASSQGLAGGSLEQYF	TRBD2	-	TRBV4-1	TRBJ2-7
TGCGCCAGCTCGAGGGCCGCCGGGGAGCTGTTTTTT	CASSRAAGELFF	-	-	TRBV10-1	TRBJ2-2
TGTGCCAGCAAACACCCTCCCGGGACAGGGAAGGGGGAGCAGTACTTC	CASKHPPGTGKGEQYF	TRBD1	-	TRBV2	TRBJ2-7
TGTGCCAGCAGTGAATATAGCGGGGGGGCGTACAATGAGCAGTTCTTC	CASSEYSGGAYNEQFF	TRBD2	-	TRBV6-1	TRBJ2-1
TGTGCCAGCAGCGGAGGAGGGGGCGTCGATGGCTACACCTTC	CASSGGGGVDGYTF	TRBD1	-	TRBV14	TRBJ1-2
TGTGCCAGCAGCCAGCAGGGGTGGGAGACCCAGTACTTC	CASSQQGWETQYF	-	-	TRBV7-9	TRBJ2-5
TGTGCCAGCAGCCCCGCCCCGCGGGAAAAACTGTTTTTT	CASSPAPREKLFF	-	-	TRBV7-9	TRBJ1-4
TGTGCCAGCCACAGGGATAATATTGAAGCTTTCTTT	CASHRDNIEAFF	-	-	TRBV2	TRBJ1-1
TGTGCCAGCGCAGGACAGGGGAGAGTTACTGAAGCTTTCTTT	CASAGQGRVTEAFF	TRBD1	-	TRBV18	TRBJ1-1
TGCAGCGTGGAACCGGGACAGGGGATTTACGAGCAGTACTTC	CSVEPGQGIYEQYF	TRBD1	-	TRBV29-1	TRBJ2-7
TGTGCCAGCAGCCAACAGGCACTGAACACTGAAGCTTTCTTT	CASSQQALNTEAFF	-	medium-sized	TRBV6-5	TRBJ1-1
TGTGCCAGCAGCCAAGATCCAAGCGGGGGGAGGGGCACAGATACGCAGTATTTT	CASSQDPSGGRGTDTQYF	TRBD2	few	TRBV3-1/TRBV3-2	TRBJ2-3
TGCGCCAGCAGCTTGCGGACAGGGGGCGAATACGAGCAGTACTTC	CASSLRTGGEYEQYF	TRBD1	few	TRBV5-1	TRBJ2-7
TGTGCCAGCAGCTTACTGGCGGGAGGCTCCTACAATGAGCAGTTCTTC	CASSLLAGGSYNEQFF	TRBD2	-	TRBV7-9	TRBJ2-1
TGCAGCGTTGGGACAGGGGGTTCTCGTTGGAATGAGCAGTTCTTC	CSVGTGGSRWNEQFF	TRBD1	-	TRBV29-1	TRBJ2-1
TGTGCCAGCAGCCTAATCTCCGGGGCCGGGGAGCTGTTTTTT	CASSLISGAGELFF	-	-	TRBV7-3	TRBJ2-2
TGTGCCAGCAGCCCAGGGGGTAGCGGGGGGTACACAGATACGCAGTATTTT	CASSPGGSGGYTDTQYF	TRBD2	-	TRBV11-2	TRBJ2-3
TGTGCCATCAGTGCTAATGCTGGGGAGTCACCCCTCCACTTT	CAISANAGESPLHF	-	-	TRBV10-3	TRBJ1-6
TGTGCCAGTAGTATGGGGACACCAGATACGCAGTATTTT	CASSMGTPDTQYF	-	-	TRBV19	TRBJ2-3
TGTGCCAGCAGCTTCCAAAATGAAAAACTGTTTTTT	CASSFQNEKLFF	-	-	TRBV5-5	TRBJ1-4
TGTGCCAGCAGCGTTGAGGGAAACACCATATATTTT	CASSVEGNTIYF	-	-	TRBV9	TRBJ1-3
TGTGCCAGCAGTTGGGGGGGGGACATTAATTCACCCCTCCACTTT	CASSWGGDINSPLHF	-	-	TRBV6-5	TRBJ1-6
TGTGCCAGCAGCGGCCGATCCCCTGAAGCTTTCTTT	CASSGRSPEAFF	-	once	TRBV11-2	TRBJ1-1
TGCGCCAGCAGCTTGGGTACTAGTCTTTCCACTCACACAGATACGCAGTATTTT	CASSLGTSLSTHTDTQYF	-	-	TRBV5-1	TRBJ2-3
TGCAGCGTTGACCGGACAGGGGACTCCTTC	CSVDRTGDSF	TRBD1	once	TRBV29-1	TRBJ1-2
TGTGCCAGCAGCTTACTCTCCGGGACAGGGGAACGGGGTCGAACCTTC	CASSLLSGTGERGRTF	TRBD1	-	TRBV7-9	TRBJ1-2
TGTGCCAGCAAGACTAGCGTCAGCTCCTACGAGCAGTACTTC	CASKTSVSSYEQYF	TRBD2	-	TRBV2	TRBJ2-7
TGCGCCAGCAGCTTAGAACTAGCGGGGGGATACAATGAGCAGTTCTTC	CASSLELAGGYNEQFF	TRBD2	-	TRBV5-1	TRBJ2-1
TGTGCCAGCAGTGAAGTTAGCGGGGCCACCGGGGAGCTGTTTTTT	CASSEVSGATGELFF	TRBD2	-	TRBV6-4	TRBJ2-2
TGTGCCAGTAGCTTTGAGACAGGGGGCGCCGCCACTGAAGCTTTCTTT	CASSFETGGAATEAFF	TRBD1	-	TRBV19	TRBJ1-1
TGCGCCAGCAGCTTGGGGAACACAGGGGGGTACGAGCAGTTCTTC	CASSLGNTGGYEQFF	TRBD1	-	TRBV5-1	TRBJ2-1
TGCAGCGTTGAAGATGGGACTAGTTTTGTCTCCGGGGAGCTGTTTTTT	CSVEDGTSFVSGELFF	TRBD2	-	TRBV29-1	TRBJ2-2
TGTGCCAGCAGCGTAGTTCAGGGGCGCGCAGATACGCAGTATTTT	CASSVVQGRADTQYF	-	-	TRBV9	TRBJ2-3
TGTGCCAGCTCACGGGGACAGAGCAATGAGCAGTTCTTC	CASSRGQSNEQFF	TRBD1	-	TRBV18	TRBJ2-1
TGTGCCAGCAGTACTCTTGCGGGGGAGCTCGCTGAAGCTTTCTTT	CASSTLAGELAEAFF	-	few	TRBV6-5	TRBJ1-1
TGTGCCAGCAGCGTAGGGTCAGGATTCAATCAGCCCCAGCATTTT	CASSVGSGFNQPQHF	-	-	TRBV9	TRBJ1-5
TGCGCCAGCAGCTTGGCCGGGACAGGGGGCGAGCAGTACTTC	CASSLAGTGGEQYF	TRBD1	-	TRBV5-1	TRBJ2-7
TGTGCCAGTAATGGACTAGCGGGGGTCTGGACCGGGGAGCTGTTTTTT	CASNGLAGVWTGELFF	TRBD2	-	TRBV19	TRBJ2-2
TGTGCCAGCTCAACAGGGGGAGATCAGCCCCAGCATTTT	CASSTGGDQPQHF	TRBD1	-	TRBV18	TRBJ1-5
TGTGCCAGCAGCCCGACAGGGGGCGGGAATTCACCCCTCCACTTT	CASSPTGGGNSPLHF	TRBD1	-	TRBV11-2	TRBJ1-6
TGTGCCACCAGTGATTCGGGGAACACAGATACGCAGTATTTT	CATSDSGNTDTQYF	-	-	TRBV24-1	TRBJ2-3
TGTGCCTGGAGTGTAACCCGGGGGGTGGGGGAGCAGTACTTC	CAWSVTRGVGEQYF	TRBD2	-	TRBV30	TRBJ2-7
TGCGCCAGCACCAAGAGGACTAGCGGGGGGGCAGATACGCAGTATTTT	CASTKRTSGGADTQYF	TRBD2	-	TRBV5-1	TRBJ2-3
TGTGCCAGCAGCCAAGATGGGACAGGAACCTACGAGCAGTACTTC	CASSQDGTGTYEQYF	TRBD1	many	TRBV3-1/TRBV3-2	TRBJ2-7
TGTGCCAGCAGTGAACCGGCTGGAAACACCATATATTTT	CASSEPAGNTIYF	-	-	TRBV25-1	TRBJ1-3
TGTGCCGGTTGGACAGACTGGCGCTACAGAAACACCATATATTTT	CAGWTDWRYRNTIYF	-	-	TRBV6-4	TRBJ1-3